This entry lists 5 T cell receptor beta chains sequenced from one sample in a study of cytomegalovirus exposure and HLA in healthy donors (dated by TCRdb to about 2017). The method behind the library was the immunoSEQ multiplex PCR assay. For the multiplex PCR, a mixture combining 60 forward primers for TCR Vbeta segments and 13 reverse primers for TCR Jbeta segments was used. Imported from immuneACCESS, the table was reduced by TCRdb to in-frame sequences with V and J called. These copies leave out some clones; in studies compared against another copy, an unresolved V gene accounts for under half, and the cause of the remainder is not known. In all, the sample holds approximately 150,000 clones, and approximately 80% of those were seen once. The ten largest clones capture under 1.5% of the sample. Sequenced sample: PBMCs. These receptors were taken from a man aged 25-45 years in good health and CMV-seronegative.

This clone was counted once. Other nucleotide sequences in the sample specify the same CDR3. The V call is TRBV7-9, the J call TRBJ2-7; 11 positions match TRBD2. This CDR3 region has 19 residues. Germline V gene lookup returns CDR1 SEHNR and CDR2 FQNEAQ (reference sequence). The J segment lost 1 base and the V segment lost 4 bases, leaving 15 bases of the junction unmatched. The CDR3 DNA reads TGTGCCAGCAGCTCTCCGCCGGGACTAGCGGCTCCCCCGTCCTACGAGCAGTACTTC. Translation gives CASSSPPGLAAPPSYEQYF.

The CDR3 bases are TGTGCCAGCAGCTCACAGGGAGCGGTCACTGAAGCTTTCTTT. This encodes CASSSQGAVTEAFF. The J gene is TRBJ1-1, the V gene TRBV7-9; D might be TRBD1 (6 bases). There are 14 residues in the CDR3. Germline V gene sequence: CDR1 SEHNR, CDR2 FQNEAQ (reference sequence). The ends were cut back, 4 bases at V and 4 bases at J, with 13 bases in the middle.

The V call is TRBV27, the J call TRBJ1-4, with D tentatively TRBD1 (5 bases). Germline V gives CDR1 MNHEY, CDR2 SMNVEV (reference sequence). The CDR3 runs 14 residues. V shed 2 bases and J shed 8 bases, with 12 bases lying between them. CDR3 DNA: TGTGCCAGCAGTTTAAGGGGCAACGGGGAAAAACTGTTTTTT. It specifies CASSLRGNGEKLFF.

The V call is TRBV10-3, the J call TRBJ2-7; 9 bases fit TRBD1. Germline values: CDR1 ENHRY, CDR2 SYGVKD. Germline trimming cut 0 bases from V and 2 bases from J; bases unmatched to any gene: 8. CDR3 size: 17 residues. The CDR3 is CAISESMGQGLTYEQYF. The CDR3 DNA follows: TGTGCCATCAGTGAGTCGATGGGACAGGGCCTAACCTACGAGCAGTACTTC.

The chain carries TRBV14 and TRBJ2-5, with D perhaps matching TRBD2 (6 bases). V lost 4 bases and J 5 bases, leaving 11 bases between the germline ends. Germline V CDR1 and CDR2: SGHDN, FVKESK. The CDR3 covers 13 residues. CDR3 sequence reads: CASSPMGRETQYF. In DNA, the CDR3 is TGTGCCAGCAGCCCTATGGGGAGGGAGACCCAGTACTTC.